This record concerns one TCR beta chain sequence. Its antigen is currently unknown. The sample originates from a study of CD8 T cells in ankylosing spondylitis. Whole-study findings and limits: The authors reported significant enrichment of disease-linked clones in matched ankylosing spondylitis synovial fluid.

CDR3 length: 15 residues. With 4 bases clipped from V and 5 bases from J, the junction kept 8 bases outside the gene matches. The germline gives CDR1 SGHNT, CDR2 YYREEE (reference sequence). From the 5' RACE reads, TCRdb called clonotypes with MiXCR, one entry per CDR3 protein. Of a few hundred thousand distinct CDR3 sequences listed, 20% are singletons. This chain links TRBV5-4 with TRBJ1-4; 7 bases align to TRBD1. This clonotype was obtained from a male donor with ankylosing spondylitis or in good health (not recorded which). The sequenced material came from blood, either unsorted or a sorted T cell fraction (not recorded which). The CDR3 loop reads CASSGRQGKNEKLFF. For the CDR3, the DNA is TGTGCCAGCAGCGGGAGACAGGGTAAAAATGAAAAACTGTTTTTT.